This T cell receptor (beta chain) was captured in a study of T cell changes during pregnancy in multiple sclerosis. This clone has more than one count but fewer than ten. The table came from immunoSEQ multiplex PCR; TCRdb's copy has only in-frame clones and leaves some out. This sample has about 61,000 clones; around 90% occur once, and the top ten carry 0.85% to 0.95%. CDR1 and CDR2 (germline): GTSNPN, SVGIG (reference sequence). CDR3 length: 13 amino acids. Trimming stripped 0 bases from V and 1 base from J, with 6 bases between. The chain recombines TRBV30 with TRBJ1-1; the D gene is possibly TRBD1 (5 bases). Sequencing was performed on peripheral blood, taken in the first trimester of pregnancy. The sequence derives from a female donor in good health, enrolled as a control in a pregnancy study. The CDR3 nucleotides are TGTGCCTGGAGTGTACAGGAGAACACTGAAGCTTTCTTT. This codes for CAWSVQENTEAFF.